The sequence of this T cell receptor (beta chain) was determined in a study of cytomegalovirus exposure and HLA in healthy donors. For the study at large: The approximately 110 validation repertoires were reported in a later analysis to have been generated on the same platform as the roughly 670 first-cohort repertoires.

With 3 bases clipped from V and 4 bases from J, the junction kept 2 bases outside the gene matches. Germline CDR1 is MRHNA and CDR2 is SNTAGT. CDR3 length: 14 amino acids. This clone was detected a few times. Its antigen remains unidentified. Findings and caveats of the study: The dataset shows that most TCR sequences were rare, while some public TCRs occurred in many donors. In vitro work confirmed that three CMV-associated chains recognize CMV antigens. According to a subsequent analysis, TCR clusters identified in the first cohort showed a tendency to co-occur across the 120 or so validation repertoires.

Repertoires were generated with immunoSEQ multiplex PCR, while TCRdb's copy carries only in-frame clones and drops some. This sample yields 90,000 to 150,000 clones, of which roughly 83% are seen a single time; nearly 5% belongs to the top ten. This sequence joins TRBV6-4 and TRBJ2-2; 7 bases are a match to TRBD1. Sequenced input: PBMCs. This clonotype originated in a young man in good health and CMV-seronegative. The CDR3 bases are TGTGCCAGCAGTGAGAGGGACAGCACCGGGGAGCTGTTTTTT. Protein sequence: CASSERDSTGELFF.